Following are 27 T cell receptor beta chains from one sample sequenced in a study of shared clonotypes between healthy human individuals (dated by TCRdb to the early 2020s). Library preparation employed the immunoSEQ multiplex PCR assay. The clones in this table, taken by TCRdb from immuneACCESS, are in-frame only. Not every clone is retained; where verified, under half of the shortfall comes from an unresolved V gene, and the cause of the rest is unknown. The sample profile shows a few million clones; 90% to 96% of them were found once. The top ten hold roughly 0.13% of the sample. Input material: naive CD4+ T cells sorted from blood. According to the study, the label for this sample's cell subset or site signals: CD45RA+ positively selected. The receptors were gathered from a man aged 18 to 29 in good health.

The chain is built from TRBV10-3 and TRBJ2-3; the D gene is possibly TRBD1 (6 bases). This CDR3 contains 11 residues. Germline V gene sequence: CDR1 ENHRY, CDR2 SYGVKD. Trimming took off 10 bases at V and 5 bases at J, with 10 bases between the two ends. The CDR3 DNA is TGTGCCACTTGGGACATAGATACGCAGTATTTT. Its translation is CATWDIDTQYF.

This rearrangement joins TRBV2 to TRBJ2-6, with 7 bases aligning to TRBD1. The germline gives CDR1 SNHLY, CDR2 FYNNEI. Losses at the gene ends were 7 bases for V and 0 bases for J; bases not matched to a gene: 3. The CDR3 consists of 15 residues. The CDR3: CASKGADSGANVLTF. In nucleotides, the CDR3 is TGTGCCAGCAAGGGGGCCGACTCTGGGGCCAACGTCCTGACTTTC.

The gene calls are TRBV5-4 and TRBJ2-1; weak D call: TRBD2 (5 bases). In germline, CDR1 is SGHNT, CDR2 YYREEE (reference sequence). V was clipped by 0 bases and J by 10 bases, with 8 bases between them. The CDR3 spans 12 residues. CDR3 protein: CASSLGGREQFF. Written as DNA, the CDR3 is TGTGCCAGCAGCTTGGGAGGGCGGGAGCAGTTCTTC.

The chain links TRBV10-1 to TRBJ1-1; 11 positions match TRBD1. The CDR3 is 15 residues long. The germline V gene has CDR1 WNHNN and CDR2 SYGVQD (reference sequence). With 11 bases clipped from V and 5 bases from J, the junction kept 13 bases outside the gene matches. CDR3 amino acids: CAGGQGAQSMTEAFF. CDR3 in DNA: TGCGCCGGAGGACAGGGGGCGCAGTCGATGACTGAAGCTTTCTTT.

V usage is TRBV7-9 and J usage is TRBJ2-5; TRBD1 matches at 9 bases. The CDR3 contains 16 residues. V lost 5 bases and J lost 5; bases outside the gene matches: 12. CDR1 is SEHNR and CDR2 is FQNEAQ in the germline V gene (reference sequence). The CDR3 DNA follows: TGTGCCAGCAGCCCGGGACAGGGAGGCTTCTATGAGACCCAGTACTTC. It specifies CASSPGQGGFYETQYF.

CDR3 sequence (DNA): TGTGCCAGCAGTCGAACTGACCTACTTACAGGGGAAAACTATGGCTACACCTTC. The encoded protein is CASSRTDLLTGENYGYTF. This chain joins TRBV27 and TRBJ1-2, with 7 bases aligning to TRBD1. Germline V gene lookup returns CDR1 MNHEY and CDR2 SMNVEV (reference sequence). The CDR3 is made up of 18 amino acids. The V gene end was trimmed by 5 bases and the J gene end by 2 bases; junction bases not matched to a gene: 17.

The chain uses TRBV6-5 and TRBJ1-2; weak D call: TRBD1 (6 bases). The germline V gene encodes CDR1 MNHEY and CDR2 SVGAGI. Trimming pared 1 base from V and 7 bases from J, leaving 10 bases between. The CDR3 sequence is 13 residues long. The CDR3: CASSYFQGTGYTF. CDR3 DNA sequence: TGTGCCAGCAGTTACTTTCAGGGGACTGGCTACACCTTC.

J is TRBJ1-2 and V is TRBV29-1; 8 nucleotides match TRBD1. Germline V gene sequence: CDR1 SQVTM, CDR2 ANQGSEA. This CDR3 has 13 amino acids. The V segment lost 1 base and the J segment 8 bases; nucleotides outside the gene matches: 6. The CDR3 protein is CSVEGTGISGYTF. The CDR3 DNA reads TGCAGCGTTGAAGGGACAGGGATAAGCGGCTACACCTTC.

The chain carries TRBV6-1 and TRBJ2-7; a weak D match, TRBD1 (5 bases). The length of the CDR3 is 16 residues. Trimming shortened V by 5 bases and J by 3 bases, and 20 bases separated the two germline ends. CDR1 and CDR2 (germline): MNHNS, SASEGT. The CDR3 loop is CASSKDRSFPIYEQYF. CDR3 bases: TGTGCCAGCAGTAAAGACAGATCCTTTCCGATCTACGAGCAGTACTTC.

The J gene is TRBJ1-1, the V gene TRBV29-1, with 9 bases lining up with TRBD1. Trimming took 7 bases from V and 4 from J; bases not matched to a gene: 4. The CDR3 extends over 12 amino acids. Germline V gene lookup returns CDR1 SQVTM and CDR2 ANQGSEA. CDR3 sequence reads: CSAMTGGTEAFF. CDR3 bases: TGCAGCGCTATGACAGGGGGCACTGAAGCTTTCTTT.

The chain combines TRBV28 with TRBJ1-1; the D gene is possibly TRBD1 (5 bases). The CDR3 length is 14 residues. V lost 8 bases and J lost 4, with 17 bases in between. Germline CDR1 reads MDHEN; CDR2 reads SYDVKM. The CDR3 spells CASFYSGLATEAFF. CDR3 DNA: TGTGCCAGCTTTTACTCGGGACTCGCCACTGAAGCTTTCTTT.

The chain recombines TRBV5-1 with TRBJ2-3; 7 nucleotides agree with TRBD2. J gave up 3 bases and V 4 bases, and 11 bases lay outside the gene matches. Germline V gives CDR1 SGHRS, CDR2 YFSETQ. This CDR3 region has 16 residues. In nucleotides, the CDR3 is TGCGCCAGCAGCCGAGCCGAGGGTAGCGGGACAGATACGCAGTATTTT. Its translation is CASSRAEGSGTDTQYF.

The table lists this clone with a count of one. This chain connects TRBV5-1 to TRBJ1-5; possibly TRBD1 for D (5 bases). The CDR3 is made up of 17 amino acids. Trimming cost V 0 bases and J 0 bases, with 13 bases left between them. Looked up from germline, CDR1 is SGHRS and CDR2 is YFSETQ. The CDR3 sequence: CASSLGDGKYSNQPQHF. CDR3 sequence (DNA): TGCGCCAGCAGCTTGGGGGACGGAAAATATAGCAATCAGCCCCAGCATTTT.

The gene calls are TRBV25-1 and TRBJ2-7; 11 positions agree with TRBD1. CDR1 and CDR2 from the germline V gene are MGHDK and SYGVNS. The CDR3 contains 13 residues. The ends lost 3 bases at V and 6 bases at J; junction bases unmatched: 1. CDR3 sequence (DNA): TGTGCCAGCAGTGAGGGACAGGGGGGCGAGCAGTACTTC. Translated, it gives CASSEGQGGEQYF.

The sample holds one count of this clone. This chain links TRBV7-2 with TRBJ2-3; D may be TRBD2 (6 bases). The CDR3 has 15 amino acids. Trimming took 0 bases from V and 3 from J, leaving 10 bases between them. Germline lookup yields CDR1 SGHTA and CDR2 FQGNSA. For the CDR3, the DNA is TGTGCCAGCAGCTTAGCTAGCGGACTTACAGATACGCAGTATTTT. Its translation is CASSLASGLTDTQYF.

This chain links TRBV11-2 with TRBJ1-1; TRBD1 agrees at 7 bases. CDR1 is SGHAT, CDR2 FQNNGV, per germline. The CDR3 runs 15 residues. After removal of 2 bases from V and 4 bases from J, the junction contained 7 bases not matched to a gene. The CDR3 sequence is CASSLLKGAGTEAFF. CDR3 sequence (DNA): TGTGCCAGCAGCTTACTCAAGGGGGCTGGCACTGAAGCTTTCTTT.

The chain couples TRBV5-4 to TRBJ1-2; D is perhaps TRBD1 (5 bases). This CDR3 region has 13 residues. Trimming took 2 bases from V and 8 from J, leaving 13 bases between them. In germline, CDR1 is SGHNT, CDR2 YYREEE (reference sequence). The CDR3 protein is CASSFLGTRGYTF. The CDR3 bases are TGTGCCAGCAGCTTTTTGGGGACGCGCGGCTACACCTTC.

Worth noting for this clone: Distinct nucleotide sequences in the sample also encode this CDR3. The V gene is TRBV30, the J gene TRBJ2-5; D remains ambiguous. Trimming pared 4 bases from V and 4 bases from J, leaving 7 bases between. The CDR3 covers 11 residues. Germline lookup yields CDR1 GTSNPN and CDR2 SVGIG (reference sequence). The CDR3 DNA sequence: TGTGCCTGGACGGAGAGAGAGACCCAGTACTTC. Translated: CAWTERETQYF.

This sequence joins TRBV27 and TRBJ1-6; perhaps TRBD1 as D (6 bases). The CDR3 contains 14 residues. The ends were cut back, 7 bases at V and 7 bases at J, with 14 bases in the middle. Germline V gene sequence: CDR1 MNHEY, CDR2 SMNVEV (reference sequence). Written as DNA, the CDR3 is TGTGCCAGCACGTCACCCGGGGGCAATTCACCCCTCCACTTT. This translates into CASTSPGGNSPLHF.

The chain is built from TRBV2 and TRBJ1-5, with no clear D. The CDR3 contains 13 residues. Trimming left V 4 bases short and J 5 bases short, with 9 bases between. Germline-derived CDR1 and CDR2 are SNHLY and FYNNEI. The CDR3: CASSATRDQPQHF. As DNA, the CDR3 is TGTGCCAGCAGTGCGACCCGAGATCAGCCCCAGCATTTT.

The CDR3: CASAEGQASGNEQFF. Here the CDR3 DNA reads TGTGCCAGCGCAGAGGGACAGGCCAGCGGGAATGAGCAGTTCTTC. The V gene is TRBV6-4, the J gene TRBJ2-1, with 8 nucleotides matching TRBD1. This CDR3 spans 15 amino acids. CDR1 and CDR2 from the germline V gene are MRHNA and SNTAGT. V dropped 8 bases and J dropped 7; count of bases not matched to a gene: 13.

In the case of this clone: The sample carries other DNA sequences with the same CDR3. This chain connects TRBV9 to TRBJ1-5, with 8 bases matching TRBD1. Germline CDR1 reads SGDLS; CDR2 reads YYNGEE. The CDR3 is made up of 15 amino acids. V lost 0 bases and J lost 6; bases outside the gene matches: 5. CDR3 coding DNA: TGTGCCAGCAGCGTAGACGGACAGGGTTTTCAGCCCCAGCATTTT. The encoded protein is CASSVDGQGFQPQHF.

V is TRBV30 and J is TRBJ2-2; D might be TRBD1 (5 bases). The CDR3 has 14 amino acids. Germline CDR1 and CDR2: GTSNPN and SVGIG (reference sequence). V shed 5 bases and J shed 8 bases, with 18 bases lying between them. The CDR3 protein is CAWLRELRGGELFF. For the CDR3, the DNA is TGTGCCTGGTTGCGAGAACTTAGGGGTGGGGAGCTGTTTTTT.

The chain combines TRBV2 with TRBJ1-4, with D perhaps matching TRBD1 (5 bases). The V end was cut by 3 bases, the J end by 4 bases, with 15 bases between. The CDR3 runs 16 residues. Germline V gene sequence: CDR1 SNHLY, CDR2 FYNNEI. DNA for the CDR3: TGTGCCAGCAGTGACCCTACGGGGGAGTTTAATGAAAAACTGTTTTTT. Translating gives CASSDPTGEFNEKLFF.

This chain connects TRBV29-1 to TRBJ2-3; D is unresolved. V lost 5 bases and J lost 1, with 10 bases in between. The CDR3 contains 13 residues. Germline V gene sequence: CDR1 SQVTM, CDR2 ANQGSEA. The DNA for the CDR3 is TGCAGCGTTATCTATTCCCGCACAGATACGCAGTATTTT. Protein sequence: CSVIYSRTDTQYF.

J is TRBJ2-7 and V is TRBV27; D is perhaps TRBD1 (6 bases). The CDR3 length is 15 residues. Germline CDR1 and CDR2: MNHEY and SMNVEV (reference sequence). The V end was cut by 3 bases, the J end by 4 bases, with 16 bases between. The CDR3 loop is CASSFGQPAKYEQYF. CDR3 sequence (DNA): TGTGCCAGCAGTTTCGGACAGCCAGCTAAATACGAGCAGTACTTC.

This clone was picked up one time. The chain couples TRBV6-6 to TRBJ2-7; D uncertain. V was trimmed by 2 bases and J by 1 base, leaving 9 bases between them. This CDR3 spans 14 amino acids. The germline V gene has CDR1 MNHNY and CDR2 SVGAGI (reference sequence). Here the CDR3 DNA reads TGTGCCAGCAGTTACATAGGGTGGTCCTACGAGCAGTACTTC. Its protein is CASSYIGWSYEQYF.